This TCR beta chain comes out of a study of shared clonotypes between healthy human individuals (dated by TCRdb to 2020 to 2021). A note on the overall study: Three men and a couple of women, aged 18 to 49 years, made up the cohort. To estimate repertoire size and how much clonotype sharing occurs between individuals, the study deeply sequenced the blood TCR repertoires of several healthy adults. Between about 0.8 and 9 billion PBMCs per donor were obtained by leukapheresis. Different laboratories and diverse techniques were used to prepare libraries and sequence TCR repertoires, to increase sequencing depth and limit assay-specific biases. For each donor, three plates each were used for CD4 naive and CD4 memory, two plates were used for CD8 naive, and one plate was used for CD8 memory.

The donors were healthy, HIV-negative adults with no recently reported acute infections or vaccinations. Only Caucasian adults living in Nashville, Tennessee, USA were represented among the donors. CD4+ T cells were enriched through magnetic negative selection, after which naive cells were positively selected on CD45RA and the remaining negative fraction served as the memory subset. After blood collection by leukapheresis, PBMCs were isolated using Ficoll-Histopaque density gradient centrifugation and then cryopreserved in the vapor phase of liquid nitrogen. Purity and quantity of every magnetically sorted T cell population were checked by analytical flow cytometry. Genomic DNA was isolated from each sorted fraction and quantified by UV absorbance on a Nanodrop 2000c. In regard to this clone: Its antigen target is currently unknown. Base quality data are lacking; no much larger clone is found one base away.

TCR CDR3 regions were amplified from genomic DNA by multiplex PCR using the deep immunoSEQ assay. For each cell subset, the extracted genomic DNA was distributed evenly across all wells of several immunoSEQ 96-well plates, and each plate served as one replicate. Each replicate PCR for sorted subsets received about 180 ng genomic DNA, equal to tens of thousands of T cell genomes. The purified libraries were quantified using a Qubit 3.0 fluorometer, sized with a Bioanalyzer 2100, and then quantified again using the KAPA Library Quantification kit. Each immunoSEQ 96-well plate was sequenced on its own single-read 150-cycle Illumina NextSeq 550 flow cell. For the original study's pipeline: The immunoSEQ output contained only junctional sequences without quality scores, so filtering could not match that applied to full-length reads. To assign V/J genes and CDR3, sequences were annotated using PyIR, a Python wrapper for IgBLAST v1.9, with IMGT germline references. Any read was removed if the V/J assignment was weak (E-value above 1e-6), the CDR3 was missing, or the read contained stop codons, out-of-frame junctions, or ambiguous translated residues. V3J clonotypes were defined as sequences sharing an identical inferred V gene, J gene, and CDR3 amino acid sequence. Percentage overlap between repertoires was calculated by dividing the number of shared unique clonotypes by the size of the smaller repertoire. RTK rarefaction, the Chao1 estimator, and Recon v2.1 estimates of unobserved clonotypes were used to assess repertoire richness. Generation probabilities were computed with OLGA for all TCRbeta clonotypes obtained by the gDNA method from several donors. In its TCRdb copy, this immuneACCESS table keeps in-frame sequences only and misses some clones. Where compared with another copy, unresolved V genes explain less than half of these, and the others have no known cause. For V, J and clone size, that table is used; D and trimming come from the DNA. The sample table lists about 2.4 million clones, approximately 93% of them with a count of one. Around 0.4% of the sample lies in the top ten.

CDR1 and CDR2 are drawn from the germline V gene: MDHEN, SYDVKM. V gives up 6 bases and J gives up 2 bases, and the segment between their germline ends measures 8 bases. Including cysteine and phenylalanine, the CDR3 has 12 amino acids. The entry retains the CDR3 DNA only, 36 bases that are in frame from base 1. Beyond this particular receptor, the publication reports: Sampling was restricted to blood, and TCR repertoires in tissue are likely to differ from TCR repertoires in blood. Based on pairwise subsampling, the degree of clonotype sharing among donors was expected to be affected by sequencing depth. Incomplete sequencing was indicated by rarefaction of sorted-subset datasets, despite the large sequencing depth. Compared with non-shared clonotypes, the clonotypes found in all four sorted-subset donors had higher generation probabilities. Naive subsets generally had larger estimated clonotype richness than memory subsets did. Sharing across a few donors was observed for about 4.8% of naive CD4, over 3% of naive CD8, 2.3% of memory CD4, and around 0.42% of memory CD8 clonotypes. The small number of donors limited the genetic and exposure-history diversity represented.

This sequence was found in a man aged 18-30 years in good health. Some clones in this sample may be carry-over from other donors' samples. Sequenced sample: naive CD4+ T cells from PBMCs. The cell subset or site label here, explained by the study, means: CD45RA+ positively selected. The V gene is TRBV28 and the J gene is TRBJ2-7, with the D gene too uncertain to name. The DNA reads TGTGCCAGCAGAACAACCCCCTACGAGCAGTACTTC. It codes for CASRTTPYEQYF.